A selection of T cell receptor beta chains follows, all from one sample in a study of CXCR3-negative and CXCR3-positive naive CD8 T cells. With the 5' RACE reads reprocessed, TCRdb shows one record per CDR3 protein and no DNA. The sample includes some 85,000 distinct CDR3 sequences. Specimen: naive CXCR3+ CD8+ T cells from blood. Receptors originate from a human donor in good health. Some clones in this sample may be carry-over from other donors' samples. Both conserved end residues are part of each CDR3.

J gene,V gene,CDR3 protein
TRBJ2-1,TRBV28,CASRTHRDGNEQFF
TRBJ1-2,TRBV6-5,CASSYSPGQGYTF
TRBJ1-1,TRBV28,CASATSDRKAFF
TRBJ1-1,TRBV10-3,CAIAENTEAFF
TRBJ2-2,TRBV7-6,CASSIPAPGADTGELFF
TRBJ2-7,TRBV4-1,CASSRDSPIAGTLYEQYF
TRBJ1-2,TRBV5-1,CASSLAKRALEDGYTF
TRBJ1-5,TRBV21-1,CASSARDRGPNQPQHF
TRBJ2-1,TRBV5-1,CASSLLGPTTFF
TRBJ2-1,TRBV11-3,CASSLVRGSSYNEQFF